The 26 T cell receptor beta chains in this list originate from one sample, sequenced in a study of blood T cell repertoires in COVID-19. Some clones are missing from TCRdb's copy, which holds only in-frame ones; the method was immunoSEQ multiplex PCR. The sample has 200,000 or so clones; roughly four fifths are singletons. Sequences were obtained from PBMCs or T cells enriched from blood (not recorded which). Receptors originate from a man aged 55 to 70 who had recovered from COVID-19.

This chain uses TRBV2 with TRBJ2-6; 9 positions agree with TRBD1. Trimming took 6 bases from V and 1 from J; bases not matched to a gene: 1. The germline CDR1 and CDR2 sequences are SNHLY and FYNNEI. The CDR3 length is 15 residues. Here the CDR3 DNA reads TGTGCCAGCAGACAGGGGGCGTCTGGGGCCAACGTCCTGACTTTC. Protein: CASRQGASGANVLTF. Together with reference TRBV2 and TRBJ2-6, the CDR3 gives the full variable domain: EPEVTQTPSHQVTQMGQEVILRCVPISNHLYFYWYRQILGQKVEFLVSFYNNEISEKSEIFDDQFSVERPDGSNFTLKIRSTKLEDSAMYFCASRQGASGANVLTFGAGSRLTVL.

The chain uses TRBV30 and TRBJ1-1, with D unresolved. This CDR3 has 14 amino acids. Between the trimmed V and J ends, which lost 3 bases and 6 bases, there was a span of 17 bases. Germline lookup yields CDR1 GTSNPN and CDR2 SVGIG (reference sequence). The CDR3 loop is CAWSRGPREAEAFF. The CDR3, as DNA: TGTGCCTGGAGCAGAGGGCCTCGGGAGGCTGAAGCTTTCTTT. Full variable domain (rest looked up from reference TRBV30 and TRBJ1-1): SQTIHQWPATLVQPVGSPLSLECTVEGTSNPNLYWYRQAAGRGLQLLFYSVGIGQISSEVPQNLSASRPQDRQFILSSKKLLLSDSGFYLCAWSRGPREAEAFFGQGTRLTVV.

The chain joins TRBV19 to TRBJ1-4, with D unclear. V was cut by 3 bases and J by 8 bases, with 13 bases left in between. This CDR3 is built from 14 residues. CDR1 is LNHDA, CDR2 SQIVND, per germline (reference sequence). The CDR3 here is CASSIGREREKLFF. The CDR3 DNA reads TGTGCCAGTAGTATTGGGAGAGAGAGAGAAAAACTGTTTTTT.

The chain couples TRBV5-1 to TRBJ2-1; 7 bases agree with TRBD1. This CDR3 contains 14 residues. Germline CDR1 SGHRS, CDR2 YFSETQ. Germline trimming cut 6 bases from V and 3 bases from J; bases unmatched to any gene: 6. The CDR3: CASKGAEYYNEQFF. CDR3 in DNA: TGCGCCAGCAAGGGGGCCGAATACTACAATGAGCAGTTCTTC.

The chain recombines TRBV29-1 with TRBJ2-3; D might be TRBD2 (6 bases). The CDR3 runs 15 residues. V dropped 1 base and J dropped 1 base, with 12 bases sitting between them. CDR1 SQVTM and CDR2 ANQGSEA come from the germline V gene. The CDR3 loop is CSVEGGRGGTDTQYF. The CDR3 region has the DNA TGCAGCGTTGAAGGAGGGCGGGGCGGCACAGATACGCAGTATTTT.

This clone was recorded only once. V and J are TRBV10-2 and TRBJ2-7; 11 bases fit TRBD2. CDR3 size: 14 residues. V dropped 8 bases and J dropped 2; count of bases not matched to a gene: 5. Per germline, CDR1 WSHSY and CDR2 SAAADI. CDR3 bases: TGCGCCAGCCGAGGGACTAGCGGCCCCTACGAGCAGTACTTC. Translating gives CASRGTSGPYEQYF.

The chain couples TRBV24-1 to TRBJ2-3; 7 bases are a match to TRBD1. V shed 3 bases and J 0 bases; nucleotides not matched to a gene: 5. From germline, CDR1 is KGHDR and CDR2 SFDVKD. The CDR3 spans 16 residues. CDR3 coding DNA: TGTGCCACCAGTGATAGCAGGGGGAGTAGCACAGATACGCAGTATTTT. Protein sequence: CATSDSRGSSTDTQYF.

The chain employs TRBV12-5 and TRBJ2-3, with TRBD1 matching over 12 bases. Germline values: CDR1 LGHNT, CDR2 FRNRAP. CDR3 length: 18 amino acids. Germline trimming cut 4 bases from V and 1 base from J; bases unmatched to any gene: 9. CDR3 coding DNA: TGTGCTAGTGGTTGGGGACAGGGGGCGATGGTGGGCACAGATACGCAGTATTTT. This codes for CASGWGQGAMVGTDTQYF.

In its sample, this clone was seen once. The chain is built from TRBV29-1 and TRBJ1-1, with D possibly being TRBD1 (6 bases). Per germline, CDR1 SQVTM and CDR2 ANQGSEA. The length of the CDR3 is 12 residues. V lost 6 bases, J lost 12 bases, and 20 bases lay in between. Here the CDR3 DNA reads TGCAGCGTACGGACAGCAACCTCCTTTCCTTTCTTT. It codes for CSVRTATSFPFF.

The chain employs TRBV14 and TRBJ2-3, with D perhaps matching TRBD1 (6 bases). Germline V gives CDR1 SGHDN, CDR2 FVKESK. Trimming took off 4 bases at V and 8 bases at J, with 19 bases between the two ends. CDR3 size: 15 residues. CDR3 region: CASSRSGTPGVTQYF. The CDR3 DNA is TGTGCCAGCAGCCGATCCGGGACACCCGGGGTTACGCAGTATTTT. The variable domain in full, completed from reference TRBV14 and TRBJ2-3, reads EAGVTQFPSHSVIEKGQTVTLRCDPISGHDNLYWYRRVMGKEIKFLLHFVKESKQDESGMPNNRFLAERTGGTYSTLKVQPAELEDSGVYFCASSRSGTPGVTQYFGPGTRLTVL.

This clone appeared once. The chain links TRBV4-3 to TRBJ1-6, with 7 bases lining up with TRBD1. V was pared by 4 bases and J by 5 bases, with 5 bases of the junction left unmatched. This CDR3 is 15 amino acids long. Germline lookup yields CDR1 LGHNA and CDR2 YSLEER. The CDR3 bases are TGCGCCAGCAGCCCCAAACAGGGGAATAATTCACCCCTCCACTTT. This encodes CASSPKQGNNSPLHF.

This clone was found once. The V call is TRBV3-1 (or the pseudogene TRBV3-2), the J call TRBJ2-7; 12 positions agree with TRBD2. The CDR3 covers 14 residues. CDR1 and CDR2 from the germline V gene are LGHDT and YNNKEL (reference sequence). The trim removed 4 bases at V and 3 bases at J, leaving 1 base unmatched. In DNA, the CDR3 is TGTGCCAGCAGCCGACTAGCGGGGGACTACGAGCAGTACTTC. Its protein product is CASSRLAGDYEQYF.

The rearrangement links TRBV25-1 to TRBJ1-1, with 11 bases that match TRBD1. The CDR3 runs 15 residues. From germline, CDR1 is MGHDK and CDR2 SYGVNS. V was pared by 5 bases and J by 4 bases, with 6 bases of the junction left unmatched. CDR3 protein: CASSQTGTGGTEAFF. CDR3 sequence (DNA): TGTGCCAGCAGTCAGACCGGGACAGGGGGCACTGAAGCTTTCTTT.

The chain uses TRBV30 and TRBJ1-6; D may be TRBD1 (5 bases). V lost 4 bases and J lost 9, with 19 bases in between. Germline V gene data show CDR1 as GTSNPN and CDR2 as SVGIG (reference sequence). This CDR3 is 15 amino acids long. The CDR3 sequence: CAWTVEGRFGSPLHF. The CDR3 DNA is TGTGCCTGGACTGTGGAGGGGCGGTTTGGTTCACCCCTCCACTTT.

The gene calls are TRBV7-2 and TRBJ1-3; a possible D gene is TRBD1 (6 bases). The germline V gene has CDR1 SGHTA and CDR2 FQGNSA. The length of the CDR3 is 15 residues. Trimming left V 1 base short and J 4 bases short, with 11 bases between. The chain's CDR3 is CASSLDQGHGNTIYF. The CDR3 DNA follows: TGTGCCAGCAGCTTAGATCAGGGGCACGGAAACACCATATATTTT.

V and J are TRBV12-5 and TRBJ2-7; D ambiguous. CDR1 and CDR2 (germline): LGHNT, FRNRAP. V was clipped by 0 bases and J by 0 bases, with 12 bases between them. The CDR3 is 16 amino acids. Written as DNA, the CDR3 is TGTGCTAGTGGTTTGGTACTGGGCCGAGCCTCCTACGAGCAGTACTTC. This sequence encodes CASGLVLGRASYEQYF.

The chain joins TRBV4-1 to TRBJ1-2; the D gene is possibly TRBD1 (5 bases). The CDR3 contains 18 residues. The germline gives CDR1 MGHRA, CDR2 YSYEKL. Trimming pared 0 bases from V and 6 bases from J, leaving 23 bases between. The CDR3, as DNA: TGCGCCAGCAGCCAAGATGGCGGGGTCAGGGTTCGGCAGAATGGCTACACCTTC. This gives the protein CASSQDGGVRVRQNGYTF.

This clone occurred once. This chain links TRBV5-1 with TRBJ2-7; 7 nucleotides align to TRBD2. Germline V lookup: CDR1 SGHRS, CDR2 YFSETQ. V trimming: 0 bases; J trimming: 7 bases; junction bases outside the gene matches: 7. The CDR3 sequence is 14 residues long. The CDR3 bases are TGCGCCAGCAGCTTGGAGCGGGGCCCGAGGGAGCAGTACTTC. It specifies CASSLERGPREQYF.

The chain carries TRBV7-3 and TRBJ2-7; tentatively, D is TRBD1 (6 bases). With 2 bases removed from V and 3 bases from J, the gap between germline ends came to 14 bases. The CDR3 extends over 15 amino acids. Germline V gene sequence: CDR1 SGHTA, CDR2 FQGTGA. CDR3 sequence (DNA): TGTGCCAGCAGCTTAGAGGGGGAACGGGGCTACGAGCAGTACTTC. Residues: CASSLEGERGYEQYF.

V usage is TRBV5-4 and J usage is TRBJ1-2, with no clear D. Germline V gene data show CDR1 as SGHNT and CDR2 as YYREEE (reference sequence). The CDR3 consists of 12 residues. V was shortened by 3 bases and J by 6 bases, with 9 bases between the two germline ends. CDR3 in amino acids: CASSSRFDGYTF. CDR3 DNA sequence: TGTGCCAGCAGCTCTCGTTTCGATGGCTACACCTTC.

The chain combines TRBV4-3 with TRBJ2-7, with D perhaps TRBD1 (6 bases). The V and J ends lost 1 base and 3 bases respectively, with 16 bases between them. The CDR3 has 16 residues. Germline V gene sequence: CDR1 LGHNA, CDR2 YSLEER. The CDR3 spells CASSQGRGPSVYEQYF. The DNA of the CDR3 is TGCGCCAGCAGCCAAGGCAGGGGTCCCTCTGTCTACGAGCAGTACTTC.

The V gene is TRBV29-1, the J gene TRBJ2-5; D is perhaps TRBD2 (6 bases). Trimming took off 5 bases at V and 1 base at J, with 14 bases between the two ends. The CDR3 loop spans 14 amino acids. The V gene's germline CDR1 is SQVTM and CDR2 ANQGSEA. DNA of the CDR3: TGCAGCGTTCAGGAGGGTTCGGGCCAAGAGACCCAGTACTTC. This encodes CSVQEGSGQETQYF.

The chain combines TRBV7-9 with TRBJ2-1; D is possibly TRBD2 (6 bases). V was clipped by 5 bases and J by 0 bases, with 11 bases between them. The CDR3 is 15 amino acids. The V gene's germline CDR1 is SEHNR and CDR2 FQNEAQ (reference sequence). The CDR3 spells CASSRPGSSYNEQFF. CDR3 sequence (DNA): TGTGCCAGCAGCCGCCCCGGGAGCTCCTACAATGAGCAGTTCTTC.

The V gene is TRBV27, the J gene TRBJ1-4; tentative D call: TRBD1 (6 bases). CDR3 length: 15 amino acids. Trimming cost V 6 bases and J 7 bases, with 18 bases left between them. Germline loops: CDR1 MNHEY, CDR2 SMNVEV (reference sequence). The CDR3 DNA follows: TGTGCCAGCAGGTCTACAGGGTCGGATAGTGAAAAACTGTTTTTT. The encoded protein is CASRSTGSDSEKLFF.

This clone was observed once. This chain links TRBV11-2 with TRBJ1-2; 7 nucleotides agree with TRBD1. V trimming: 0 bases; J trimming: 2 bases; junction bases outside the gene matches: 12. The CDR3 runs 18 residues. CDR1 is SGHAT, CDR2 FQNNGV, per germline. CDR3 amino acids: CASSLDRGRIQGNYGYTF. The CDR3 DNA is TGTGCCAGCAGCTTAGATCGGGGCAGGATACAGGGGAACTATGGCTACACCTTC.

The V and J genes are TRBV7-2 and TRBJ2-1; D ambiguous. Trimming took off 2 bases at V and 4 bases at J, with 9 bases between the two ends. This CDR3 is 14 amino acids long. The germline gives CDR1 SGHTA, CDR2 FQGNSA. Written as DNA, the CDR3 is TGTGCCAGCAGCTTAATTCTAGAGTACAATGAGCAGTTCTTC. As protein: CASSLILEYNEQFF.